The rows below give T cell receptor beta chains drawn from one sample of a study of neurological immune-mediated disorders. TCRdb passed the 5' RACE reads through MiXCR, listing each CDR3 protein once. The table shows over 50,000 distinct CDR3 sequences, with about 3.7% occurring only once. The sequenced sample was PBMCs. The receptors here all came from a man aged 40-49 years with multiple sclerosis. Each CDR3 is given with its conserved first and last residue. The D gene is left open where the match is weak. Where a row states a size, it is once, few, many or the class of an expanded clone; other rows omit it.

CDR3: CASSSGRGETQYF
DNA: TGTGCCAGCAGCTCCGGAAGGGGAGAGACCCAGTACTTC
V: TRBV5-6
D: -
J: TRBJ2-5
size: many

CDR3: CASSFYRVVDTQYF
DNA: TGTGCCAGCAGCTTTTACAGGGTCGTGGATACGCAGTATTTT
V: TRBV7-2
D: -
J: TRBJ2-3
size: few

CDR3: CASSATGSNSYEQYF
DNA: TGTGCCAGCAGCGCGACAGGCTCAAACTCCTACGAGCAGTACTTC
V: TRBV9
D: -
J: TRBJ2-7
size: -

CDR3: CASSQWTGYEQYF
DNA: TGTGCCAGCAGCCAATGGACGGGGTACGAGCAGTACTTC
V: TRBV3-1
D: -
J: TRBJ2-7
size: many

CDR3: CASGLADRVTDTQYF
DNA: TGTGCTAGTGGTTTGGCCGACAGGGTCACAGATACGCAGTATTTT
V: TRBV12-5
D: TRBD1
J: TRBJ2-3
size: -

CDR3: CASRDATGKMNTEAFF
DNA: TGTGCCAGTAGGGACGCGACAGGCAAAATGAACACTGAAGCTTTCTTT
V: TRBV19
D: -
J: TRBJ1-1
size: many

CDR3: CASSLAPRDTEAFF
DNA: TGTGCCAGCAGCTTAGCCCCAAGGGACACTGAAGCTTTCTTT
V: TRBV7-2
D: -
J: TRBJ1-1
size: many

CDR3: CASTQGADQPQHF
DNA: TGTGCCAGCACCCAGGGGGCGGATCAGCCCCAGCATTTT
V: TRBV16
D: TRBD1
J: TRBJ1-5
size: many

CDR3: CATGYSYNEQFF
DNA: TGTGCCACCGGGTACTCCTACAATGAGCAGTTCTTC
V: TRBV10-3
D: -
J: TRBJ2-1
size: many

CDR3: CSARREPEQFF
DNA: TGCAGTGCTAGAAGGGAGCCTGAGCAGTTCTTC
V: TRBV20-1
D: -
J: TRBJ2-1
size: few

CDR3: CSARPSYNEQFF
DNA: TGCAGTGCTCGCCCGTCCTACAATGAGCAGTTCTTC
V: TRBV20-1
D: -
J: TRBJ2-1
size: many

CDR3: CSARLGENEQFF
DNA: TGCAGTGCTAGATTAGGGGAAAATGAGCAGTTCTTC
V: TRBV20-1
D: -
J: TRBJ2-1
size: few

CDR3: CASSLVGTGHYEQYF
DNA: TGCGCCAGCAGCTTGGTTGGGACAGGGCACTACGAGCAGTACTTC
V: TRBV5-1
D: TRBD1
J: TRBJ2-7
size: many

CDR3: CASSLMDSSGANVLTF
DNA: TGTGCCAGCAGCTTAATGGACAGCTCTGGGGCCAACGTCCTGACTTTC
V: TRBV7-3
D: -
J: TRBJ2-6
size: many

CDR3: CASSDPGQGAHRYTF
DNA: TGTGCCAGCAGTGACCCGGGACAGGGGGCGCATCGCTACACCTTC
V: TRBV6-4
D: TRBD1
J: TRBJ1-2
size: many

CDR3: CASSSRTVTGELFF
DNA: TGTGCCAGCAGCTCCCGGACCGTCACCGGGGAGCTGTTTTTT
V: TRBV9
D: -
J: TRBJ2-2
size: many

CDR3: CASSPLGQGVGYTF
DNA: TGTGCCAGCAGCCCCTTGGGACAGGGAGTAGGCTACACCTTC
V: TRBV4-2
D: TRBD1
J: TRBJ1-2
size: many

CDR3: CASSLDPTYGYTF
DNA: TGCGCCAGCAGCTTGGATCCGACCTATGGCTACACCTTC
V: TRBV5-1
D: -
J: TRBJ1-2
size: few

CDR3: CASSLGAGGPTDTQYF
DNA: TGTGCCAGCAGCTTAGGGGCGGGGGGGCCGACAGATACGCAGTATTTT
V: TRBV7-3
D: TRBD2
J: TRBJ2-3
size: many

CDR3: CASRLAGDSYEQYF
DNA: TGTGCCAGCCGACTAGCGGGGGACTCCTACGAGCAGTACTTC
V: TRBV25-1
D: TRBD2
J: TRBJ2-7
size: many

CDR3: CASRPGQGSQPQNF
DNA: TGTGCCAGCAGGCCAGGACAGGGTAGCCAGCCCCAGAATTTT
V: TRBV12-3/TRBV12-4
D: TRBD1
J: TRBJ1-5
size: few

CDR3: CASSLTAGELFF
DNA: TGTGCCAGCAGTCTAACAGCCGGGGAGCTGTTTTTT
V: TRBV12-3/TRBV12-4
D: -
J: TRBJ2-2
size: many

CDR3: CASSRGRDQPQHF
DNA: TGCGCCAGCAGCCGGGGACGGGATCAGCCCCAGCATTTT
V: TRBV5-1
D: -
J: TRBJ1-5
size: many

CDR3: CASSEYSGRGQPQHF
DNA: TGTGCCAGCAGTGAATATTCGGGACGCGGCCAGCCCCAGCATTTT
V: TRBV2
D: -
J: TRBJ1-5
size: many

CDR3: CASSLTDTLANYGYTF
DNA: TGTGCCAGCTCACTAACCGACACGTTAGCTAACTATGGCTACACCTTC
V: TRBV18
D: -
J: TRBJ1-2
size: many

CDR3: CSVHGVTNTVELFF
DNA: TGCAGCGTTCATGGGGTCACGAACACCGTGGAGCTGTTTTTT
V: TRBV29-1
D: -
J: TRBJ2-2
size: -

CDR3: CSARDGTVNQPQNF
DNA: TGCAGTGCTAGAGATGGGACAGTCAATCAGCCCCAGAATTTT
V: TRBV20-1
D: TRBD1
J: TRBJ1-5
size: few

CDR3: CASSLSFGDQPQHF
DNA: TGTGCCAGCAGTTTATCGTTCGGTGATCAGCCCCAGCATTTT
V: TRBV27
D: -
J: TRBJ1-5
size: many

CDR3: CASSSRPLNYGYTF
DNA: TGTGCCAGCAGTTCGAGGCCCCTTAACTATGGCTACACCTTC
V: TRBV28
D: -
J: TRBJ1-2
size: medium-sized

CDR3: CSARDLSGASTDTQYF
DNA: TGCAGTGCTAGAGATCTTTCAGGGGCCAGCACAGATACGCAGTATTTT
V: TRBV20-1
D: -
J: TRBJ2-3
size: many

CDR3: CASSPLAGGPYNEQFF
DNA: TGTGCCAGCAGCCCTCTAGCGGGGGGGCCTTACAATGAGCAGTTCTTC
V: TRBV3-1
D: TRBD2
J: TRBJ2-1
size: many